This is a list of T cell receptor beta chains from one sample in a study of cytomegalovirus exposure and HLA in healthy donors. Clones were sequenced by immunoSEQ multiplex PCR, and TCRdb holds only the in-frame ones, with some missing. There are about 400,000 clones in the sample; 70% to 90% occur only once, and under 0.95% lies in the top ten. The sample was PBMCs. All receptors come from a woman between 18 and 29 years old in good health and CMV-seronegative. CDR3s include the opening cysteine and the closing phenylalanine or tryptophan. A D gene is named only where the DNA matches it firmly. For some rows the clone size is stated as once, few or many, or as a class when expanded; others skip it.

TRBV6-5	NA	TRBJ2-6	NA	TGTGCCAGCAGTTACGAGGGGGCTGGGGCCAACGTCCTGACTTTC	CASSYEGAGANVLTF
TRBV6-5	NA	TRBJ2-3	NA	TGTGCCAGCAGTGCCCCGGGGGCAGATACGCAGTATTTT	CASSAPGADTQYF
TRBV15	NA	TRBJ1-5	NA	TGTGCCACCAGCAGAGATCTGGGGCTCCAGCATTTT	CATSRDLGLQHF
TRBV9	few	TRBJ1-1	NA	TGTGCCAGCAGCTTAGCAAGAGGGGGTGAAGCTTTCTTT	CASSLARGGEAFF
TRBV5-1	NA	TRBJ2-3	TRBD2	TGCGCCAGCAGCTTGGATGGGACTAGCGGGGGAGATACGCAGTATTTT	CASSLDGTSGGDTQYF
TRBV9	NA	TRBJ2-2	NA	TGTGCCAGCAGCGTAGCTCGCGGAGGAGGGAGCGAGACGACCGGGGAGCTGTTTTTT	CASSVARGGGSETTGELFF
TRBV28	NA	TRBJ1-3	NA	TGTGCCAGCAGTCCCCTTGACAGATTCTCTGGAAACACCATATATTTT	CASSPLDRFSGNTIYF
TRBV9	NA	TRBJ1-1	TRBD1	TGTGCCAGCAGCGCATGGACAGGGGAGAACACTGAAGCTTTCTTT	CASSAWTGENTEAFF
TRBV6-1	NA	TRBJ2-5	TRBD2	TGTGCCAGCAGTGAACTAGCGGGAGGCCAAGAGACCCAGTACTTC	CASSELAGGQETQYF
TRBV9	NA	TRBJ1-2	TRBD1	TGTGCCAGCAGCGGACAGGGGGGGAGCTATGGCTACACCTTC	CASSGQGGSYGYTF
TRBV6-6	NA	TRBJ1-3	NA	TGTGCCAGCAGTACGGCTGGAAACACCATATATTTT	CASSTAGNTIYF
TRBV28	NA	TRBJ1-2	NA	TGTGCCAGCAGTCCCTTATACTCACAGCACCGACTACTCTTC	CASSPLYSQHRLLF
TRBV19	NA	TRBJ1-2	NA	TGTGCCAGTAGCCCTCGGGGGGTCCGGGGCTACACCTTC	CASSPRGVRGYTF
TRBV4-2	NA	TRBJ1-1	TRBD1	TGTGCCAGCAGCCAAGAGGGTACAGGGGCAAACACTGAAGCTTTCTTT	CASSQEGTGANTEAFF
TRBV7-3	NA	TRBJ2-6	NA	TGTGCCAGCAGCCCCCCTCCAGGCTCTGGGGCCAACGTCCTGACTTTC	CASSPPPGSGANVLTF
TRBV27	NA	TRBJ2-7	TRBD2	TGTGCCAGCAGTTTATCGAGGCGGGAGATCAACGAGCAGTACTTC	CASSLSRREINEQYF
TRBV27	NA	TRBJ1-4	NA	TGTGCCACCTTAAGTCTCGCTACGAGGGAACTGTTTTTT	CATLSLATRELFF
TRBV7-8	NA	TRBJ2-7	NA	TGTGCCAGCAGCTTAGGTACCTACGAGCAGTACTTC	CASSLGTYEQYF
TRBV29-1	NA	TRBJ1-2	NA	TGCAGCGTTGAGCGGGGGGCAACGGACTATGGCTACACCTTC	CSVERGATDYGYTF
TRBV18	NA	TRBJ2-1	TRBD2	TGTGCCAGCCCCGGGACTAGCGGGCAGAACAATGAGCAGTTCTTC	CASPGTSGQNNEQFF